Reported below is one T cell receptor (beta chain). Specified treatment: oral pan-JAK inhibitor, 5-10 mg twice daily. This entry comes from a study of CD8+ T cells in alopecia areata. Sequencing used cDNA as its template, made by extracting RNA and reverse transcribing it. Method: immunoSEQ multiplex PCR; TCRdb's copy keeps in-frame clones and lacks some. This sample has approximately 190,000 clones, with over 45% found just once. CDR3 length: 13 residues. CDR1 MNHNS and CDR2 SASEGT come from the germline V gene. V shed 8 bases and J 7 bases; nucleotides not matched to a gene: 7. Sequenced here: CD4+ T cells sorted from blood, sampled at week 24, from a patient treated with tofacitinib. The chain joins TRBV6-1 to TRBJ2-1, with TRBD2 identical over 8 bases. The TCR sequence derives from a human donor with alopecia areata. CDR3 protein: CASGSGGPNEQFF. Written as DNA, the CDR3 is TGTGCCAGCGGATCGGGGGGGCCAAATGAGCAGTTCTTC.